One and the same sample provided the 25 T cell receptor beta chains below, sequenced in a study of shared clonotypes between healthy human individuals. Profiled with immunoSEQ multiplex PCR; TCRdb holds only in-frame clones, not every one. The repertoire holds about 2.2 million clones, with roughly 91% as singletons. Naive CD8 cells, CD45RO-negative and positively selected for CCR7, excluded terminally differentiated effector memory CD45RA+ cells. The material sequenced was naive CD8+ T cells from PBMCs. Every receptor here comes from a man aged 18-30 years in good health. Some clones in this sample may be carry-over from other donors' samples.

In regard to this clone: This sample includes further DNA sequences coding for the same CDR3. The V gene is TRBV5-4, the J gene TRBJ2-7; D uncertain. The CDR3 contains 11 residues. Germline assignment: CDR1 SGHNT and CDR2 YYREEE (reference sequence). The germline V and J ends were trimmed by 0 bases and 4 bases, with 2 bases remaining between them. The CDR3 spells CASSLEYEQYF. The CDR3 DNA is TGTGCCAGCAGCTTGGAGTACGAGCAGTACTTC.

The V and J genes are TRBV6-1 and TRBJ1-2, with D possibly being TRBD1 (5 bases). The CDR3 extends over 18 amino acids. V lost 1 base and J lost 4, with 22 bases in between. Germline CDR1 reads MNHNS; CDR2 reads SASEGT. CDR3 in DNA: TGTGCCAGCAGTGAAGGGCCGTTTAGGGGCCCGACCTTCTATGGCTACACCTTC. Translating gives CASSEGPFRGPTFYGYTF.

CDR3 region: CASSPGTGSSSYEQYF. Written as DNA, the CDR3 is TGTGCCAGCAGCCCAGGGACAGGTTCGAGCTCCTACGAGCAGTACTTC. The rearrangement uses TRBV11-2 and TRBJ2-7; 8 bases line up with TRBD1. Germline V gives CDR1 SGHAT, CDR2 FQNNGV. The CDR3 covers 16 residues. Losses at the gene ends were 5 bases for V and 0 bases for J; bases not matched to a gene: 9.

CDR3 in DNA: TGTGCCAGCAGCTTGGTTCGAGCGGGAGGGCCAGATACGCAGTATTTT. Its protein product is CASSLVRAGGPDTQYF. This sequence joins TRBV5-5 and TRBJ2-3, with TRBD2 matching 10 bases. The length of the CDR3 is 16 residues. Germline loops: CDR1 SGHKS, CDR2 YYEKEE (reference sequence). V shed 0 bases and J 4 bases; nucleotides not matched to a gene: 5.

This rearrangement joins TRBV5-4 to TRBJ2-7; TRBD2 matches at 10 bases. There are 17 residues in the CDR3. V dropped 5 bases and J dropped 0; count of bases not matched to a gene: 11. Germline lookup yields CDR1 SGHNT and CDR2 YYREEE (reference sequence). The CDR3 nucleotides read TGTGCCAGCAGTCCCGGACTAGCGGAAAGGGTCTCCTACGAGCAGTACTTC. It is translated as CASSPGLAERVSYEQYF.

The V gene is TRBV2, the J gene TRBJ2-1; the D gene is possibly TRBD2 (6 bases). The CDR3 extends over 16 amino acids. The germline gives CDR1 SNHLY, CDR2 FYNNEI. V was trimmed by 10 bases and J by 4 bases, leaving 23 bases between them. CDR3 amino acids: CANLLRDLLLYNEQFF. CDR3 DNA sequence: TGTGCCAACCTCTTGCGGGACCTCCTGCTTTACAATGAGCAGTTCTTC.

The CDR3 spells CASSPVASRLTSYEQYF. CDR3 sequence (DNA): TGTGCCAGCTCACCAGTAGCTAGCCGTTTAACCTCCTACGAGCAGTACTTC. The genes are TRBV18 and TRBJ2-7; perhaps TRBD2 as D (5 bases). The V gene's germline CDR1 is KGHSH and CDR2 LQKENI. The ends were cut back, 2 bases at V and 0 bases at J, with 17 bases in the middle. The CDR3 totals 17 residues.

The chain recombines TRBV27 with TRBJ2-7, with D perhaps TRBD1 (6 bases). CDR1 and CDR2 from the germline V gene are MNHEY and SMNVEV (reference sequence). V lost 5 bases to trimming and J lost 4 bases, with 21 bases between them. The CDR3 has 16 amino acids. In DNA, the CDR3 is TGTGCCAGCAGTCCATCCCTCGGGACACTCGCTTACGAGCAGTACTTC. Its translation is CASSPSLGTLAYEQYF.

V usage is TRBV9 and J usage is TRBJ2-3; D is possibly TRBD2 (6 bases). The germline V gene encodes CDR1 SGDLS and CDR2 YYNGEE. The CDR3 is made up of 17 amino acids. Trimming took 4 bases from V and 3 from J, leaving 21 bases between them. Here the CDR3 DNA reads TGTGCCAGCAGCCTCCGCCGGGACTCAGAGGGGACAGATACGCAGTATTTT. It is translated as CASSLRRDSEGTDTQYF.

The chain has TRBV9 and TRBJ2-1; a possible D gene is TRBD1 (5 bases). The ends were cut back, 4 bases at V and 8 bases at J, with 16 bases in the middle. This CDR3 is built from 14 residues. From germline, CDR1 is SGDLS and CDR2 YYNGEE. The CDR3 DNA follows: TGTGCCAGCAGCTCCGAAGGGGTCCGGGATGAGCAGTTCTTC. Its translation is CASSSEGVRDEQFF. The complete variable domain, with remaining parts taken from reference TRBV9 and TRBJ2-1, reads DSGVTQTPKHLITATGQRVTLRCSPRSGDLSVYWYQQSLDQGLQFLIQYYNGEERAKGNILERFSAQQFPDLHSELNLSSLELGDSALYFCASSSEGVRDEQFFGPGTRLTVL.

V is TRBV4-2 and J is TRBJ2-7; weak D call: TRBD2 (6 bases). Germline V gene sequence: CDR1 LGHNA, CDR2 YNFKEQ. The CDR3 spans 14 residues. V was cut by 2 bases and J by 2 bases, with 10 bases left in between. For the CDR3, the DNA is TGTGCCAGCAGCCAATGGCGGGGCCCCTACGAGCAGTACTTC. Protein sequence: CASSQWRGPYEQYF.

Concerning this clone itself: This specimen includes other DNA sequences encoding the same CDR3. The rearrangement joins TRBV27 to TRBJ2-3, with no clear D. This CDR3 contains 14 residues. Germline CDR1 is MNHEY and CDR2 is SMNVEV (reference sequence). V was trimmed by 2 bases and J by 1 base, leaving 7 bases between them. CDR3 nucleotides: TGTGCCAGCAGTTTACTAGGTGGCACAGATACGCAGTATTTT. This gives the protein CASSLLGGTDTQYF.

The chain has TRBV7-2 and TRBJ2-7; TRBD2 is a possible D gene (6 bases). In germline, CDR1 is SGHTA, CDR2 FQGNSA. Trimming took off 2 bases at V and 4 bases at J, with 15 bases between the two ends. The CDR3 is 15 amino acids. The CDR3 nucleotides read TGTGCCAGCAGCTTACTTCCGGACTACAGATACGAGCAGTACTTC. This encodes CASSLLPDYRYEQYF.

As to this clone: At the DNA level, this CDR3 is encoded by other sequences in the same sample as well. The chain uses TRBV27 and TRBJ2-7, with D possibly called TRBD1 or TRBD2 (5 bases each). The CDR3 contains 13 residues. V was pared by 3 bases and J by 1 base, with 7 bases between. The germline gives CDR1 MNHEY, CDR2 SMNVEV (reference sequence). The CDR3 nucleotides read TGTGCCAGCAGTTTCGGGGCGTCCTACGAGCAGTACTTC. This encodes CASSFGASYEQYF.

The gene calls are TRBV7-9 and TRBJ2-3; D possibly uses TRBD1 or TRBD2 (5 bases each). The germline CDR1 and CDR2 sequences are SEHNR and FQNEAQ (reference sequence). V lost 6 bases to trimming and J lost 1 base, with 23 bases between them. This CDR3 is 18 amino acids long. The CDR3 spells CASRPTGTQSRGTDTQYF. In nucleotides, the CDR3 is TGTGCCAGCAGGCCTACCGGGACCCAGTCACGGGGCACAGATACGCAGTATTTT. The full variable domain, with the rest looked up from reference TRBV7-9 and TRBJ2-3, is DTGVSQNPRHKITKRGQNVTFRCDPISEHNRLYWYRQTLGQGPEFLTYFQNEAQLEKSRLLSDRFSAERPKGSFSTLEIQRTEQGDSAMYLCASRPTGTQSRGTDTQYFGPGTRLTVL.

The chain uses TRBV5-8 and TRBJ2-1, with D possibly being TRBD2 (7 bases). Germline V lookup: CDR1 SGHTS, CDR2 YDEGEE. The CDR3 sequence is 15 residues long. With 1 base removed from V and 7 bases from J, the gap between germline ends came to 15 bases. CDR3 region: CASSLTGGRWNEQFF. CDR3 sequence (DNA): TGTGCCAGCAGCTTGACCGGGGGGCGATGGAATGAGCAGTTCTTC.

The genes are TRBV6-5 and TRBJ2-7, with 9 bases lining up with TRBD1. With 6 bases clipped from V and 3 bases from J, the junction kept 3 bases outside the gene matches. The germline V gene has CDR1 MNHEY and CDR2 SVGAGI. The CDR3 runs to 13 residues. The CDR3 protein is CASRLDRGYEQYF. The DNA for the CDR3 is TGTGCCAGCAGATTGGACAGGGGCTACGAGCAGTACTTC.

V and J are TRBV11-2 and TRBJ2-3; 9 bases map to TRBD2. From germline, CDR1 is SGHAT and CDR2 FQNNGV. There are 15 residues in the CDR3. With V trimmed by 0 bases and J by 6 bases, 4 bases remained unmatched. DNA for the CDR3: TGTGCCAGCAGCTTAGATCCGGCGGGGGGGGATACGCAGTATTTT. Its protein is CASSLDPAGGDTQYF.

The chain has TRBV4-1 and TRBJ2-4; TRBD2 might be the D (5 bases). The germline CDR1 and CDR2 sequences are MGHRA and YSYEKL. Deletions cut 1 base from V and 2 bases from J, with 9 bases between. This CDR3 spans 15 amino acids. DNA for the CDR3: TGCGCCAGCAGCCAAGTCAGACTACCCAAAAACATTCAGTACTTC. It encodes CASSQVRLPKNIQYF.

To note about this clone: The same CDR3 arises from other DNA sequences in this sample as well. The rearrangement links TRBV5-1 to TRBJ2-7; TRBD1 might be the D (6 bases). The germline V and J ends were trimmed by 4 bases and 3 bases, with 11 bases remaining between them. CDR1 SGHRS and CDR2 YFSETQ come from the germline V gene. This CDR3 has 13 residues. DNA for the CDR3: TGCGCCAGCAGCCACGGGACAAACTACGAGCAGTACTTC. Translating gives CASSHGTNYEQYF. The entire variable domain, with the rest obtained from reference TRBV5-1 and TRBJ2-7, is as follows: KAGVTQTPRYLIKTRGQQVTLSCSPISGHRSVSWYQQTPGQGLQFLFEYFSETQRNKGNFPGRFSGRQFSNSRSEMNVSTLELGDSALYLCASSHGTNYEQYFGPGTRLTVT.

Concerning this clone: Distinct nucleotide sequences in the sample also encode this CDR3. The genes are TRBV13 and TRBJ2-1, with a tentative D call TRBD1 (6 bases). Germline V gene data show CDR1 as PRHDT and CDR2 as FYEKMQ (reference sequence). The ends were cut back, 4 bases at V and 4 bases at J, with 8 bases in the middle. CDR3 length: 13 amino acids. The CDR3 bases are TGTGCCAGCAGCTCCAGGGGATACAATGAGCAGTTCTTC. Residues: CASSSRGYNEQFF.

CDR3 protein: CASSAGGRGPYEQYF. The CDR3 DNA is TGTGCCAGCAGCGCAGGGGGTCGCGGGCCCTACGAGCAGTACTTC. This chain joins TRBV7-2 and TRBJ2-7, with TRBD1 identical over 7 bases. The germline gives CDR1 SGHTA, CDR2 FQGNSA. The CDR3 extends over 15 amino acids. After removal of 5 bases from V and 2 bases from J, the junction contained 9 bases not matched to a gene.

J is TRBJ1-5 and V is TRBV28; the match to TRBD1 covers 7 bases. The CDR3 contains 15 residues. The junction had 12 bases not matched to a gene; V was cut back by 6 bases and J by 7 bases. Germline V gene lookup returns CDR1 MDHEN and CDR2 SYDVKM. The CDR3 bases are TGTGCCAGCAGACCAGACAGGGCGGTTAGACAGCCCCAGCATTTT. Encoded protein: CASRPDRAVRQPQHF.

The chain couples TRBV6-5 to TRBJ2-5; TRBD1 or TRBD2 may be the D gene (5 bases each). Trimming removed 2 bases from V and 5 bases from J, with 15 bases in between. The CDR3 totals 15 residues. Germline V gene data show CDR1 as MNHEY and CDR2 as SVGAGI. The CDR3 is CASSYLRGPRETQYF. In nucleotides, the CDR3 is TGTGCCAGCAGTTACCTTCGGGGACCCAGGGAGACCCAGTACTTC.

This clone was detected a few times. The chain combines TRBV9 with TRBJ1-2; D is unclear. The CDR3 is made up of 14 amino acids. Per germline, CDR1 SGDLS and CDR2 YYNGEE. Trimming removed 0 bases from V and 5 bases from J, with 11 bases in between. As DNA, the CDR3 is TGTGCCAGCAGCGTAGTCCCGGGCGGGTATGGCTACACCTTC. This translates into CASSVVPGGYGYTF.